The 29 T cell receptor beta chains below all came from one sample that was sequenced in a study of OX40 agonist ivuxolimab in advanced cancers. The method was immunoSEQ multiplex PCR; TCRdb's version includes in-frame clones alone and lacks a portion of them. Seen here are 80,000 or so clones, 70% to 90% observed once, and the top ten hold roughly 8.6%. The sample consisted of CD4+ or CD8+ T cells sorted from blood, taken in a trial of the OX40 agonist ivuxolimab. The receptors derive from an adult with an advanced solid tumor such as melanoma, head and neck, liver or kidney cancer.

This clone was detected only once. This rearrangement joins TRBV28 to TRBJ2-4; 8 bases align to TRBD1. The V and J ends lost 5 bases and 3 bases, in that order; junction bases with no gene match: 12. The germline gives CDR1 MDHEN, CDR2 SYDVKM. This CDR3 region has 17 residues. The DNA for the CDR3 is TGTGCCAGCAGTACCGCATCACAGGGGGGAATCAAAAACATTCAGTACTTC. Its translation: CASSTASQGGIKNIQYF.

CDR3 residues: CASSPAGGPGETQYF. Here the CDR3 DNA reads TGCGCCAGCAGCCCAGCGGGAGGGCCTGGAGAGACCCAGTACTTC. V gene TRBV5-1 combines with J gene TRBJ2-5, with 10 bases that match TRBD2. Germline CDR1 and CDR2: SGHRS and YFSETQ. The CDR3 extends over 15 amino acids. V shed 4 bases and J 4 bases; nucleotides not matched to a gene: 7.

The chain combines TRBV5-4 with TRBJ2-7; D gene ambiguous. This CDR3 contains 15 residues. V was cut by 1 base and J by 2 bases, with 13 bases left in between. Per germline, CDR1 SGHNT and CDR2 YYREEE (reference sequence). The CDR3 DNA reads TGTGCCAGCAGCTTGTTTGGGGTGGGGACCTACGAGCAGTACTTC. Its protein is CASSLFGVGTYEQYF. Combining the CDR3 with reference TRBV5-4 and TRBJ2-7 gives the whole variable domain ETGVTQSPTHLIKTRGQQVTLRCSSQSGHNTVSWYQQALGQGPQFIFQYYREEENGRGNFPPRFSGLQFPNYSSELNVNALELDDSALYLCASSLFGVGTYEQYFGPGTRLTVT.

The V and J genes are TRBV10-1 and TRBJ2-7; D may correspond to TRBD1 or TRBD2 (5 bases each). The CDR3 loop spans 11 amino acids. CDR1 and CDR2 (germline): WNHNN, SYGVQD (reference sequence). Deletions cut 6 bases from V and 5 bases from J, with 8 bases between. The CDR3 reads CASRRGNEQYF. CDR3 DNA sequence: TGCGCCAGCAGGAGGGGCAACGAGCAGTACTTC.

V gene TRBV5-1 combines with J gene TRBJ2-1; perhaps TRBD1 as D (5 bases). Germline V gives CDR1 SGHRS, CDR2 YFSETQ. V lost 5 bases, J lost 0 bases, and 15 bases lay in between. The CDR3 is made up of 16 amino acids. The CDR3 bases are TGCGCCAGCAGACGGTGGGGCCTGAGCTCCTACAATGAGCAGTTCTTC. It specifies CASRRWGLSSYNEQFF.

This clone was seen a few times. The chain uses TRBV19 and TRBJ1-2, with D perhaps TRBD1 (6 bases). There are 13 residues in the CDR3. Per germline, CDR1 LNHDA and CDR2 SQIVND (reference sequence). V gave up 5 bases and J gave up 7 bases, with 14 bases separating them. CDR3 in amino acids: CASSPSTGFGYTF. The DNA of the CDR3 is TGTGCCAGTAGTCCCTCAACAGGGTTTGGCTACACCTTC.

The rearrangement links TRBV11-2 to TRBJ2-2, with D perhaps TRBD1 (6 bases). Germline V CDR1 and CDR2: SGHAT, FQNNGV. The CDR3 totals 15 residues. The V end lost 5 bases, the J end lost 4 bases, and 14 bases lay between the germline ends. The CDR3 sequence: CASSTRDIPTGELFF. CDR3 DNA: TGTGCCAGCAGCACCAGGGACATCCCCACCGGGGAGCTGTTTTTT.

This rearrangement joins TRBV5-4 to TRBJ2-7; tentatively, D is TRBD2 (6 bases). From germline, CDR1 is SGHNT and CDR2 YYREEE (reference sequence). The CDR3 has 14 amino acids. Trimming removed 2 bases at V and 2 bases at J, with 11 bases between. The CDR3, as DNA: TGTGCCAGCAGCTTAAGGGGACTTGCCTACGAGCAGTACTTC. Translating it yields CASSLRGLAYEQYF.

This clone appeared once. The gene calls are TRBV7-2 and TRBJ1-3; D is ambiguous. Trimming left V 5 bases short and J 0 bases short, with 11 bases between. The V gene's germline CDR1 is SGHTA and CDR2 FQGNSA. The length of the CDR3 is 15 residues. In DNA form, the CDR3 reads TGTGCCAGCAGCCGGTCTGGGCCCTCTGGAAACACCATATATTTT. Protein sequence: CASSRSGPSGNTIYF.

The rearrangement links TRBV7-2 to TRBJ1-4; D is ambiguous. Germline V gene sequence: CDR1 SGHTA, CDR2 FQGNSA. V was pared by 0 bases and J by 7 bases, with 15 bases between. The CDR3 loop spans 16 amino acids. The CDR3 region is CASSLAHMDTGEKLFF. As DNA, the CDR3 is TGTGCCAGCAGCTTAGCGCATATGGATACCGGTGAAAAACTGTTTTTT.

This chain connects TRBV7-9 to TRBJ1-4, with TRBD1 identical over 7 bases. The CDR3 is 14 amino acids. From germline, CDR1 is SEHNR and CDR2 FQNEAQ (reference sequence). Losses at the gene ends were 5 bases for V and 4 bases for J; bases not matched to a gene: 4. The CDR3 protein is CASSRDRNNEKLFF. The DNA for the CDR3 is TGTGCCAGCAGCCGGGACAGAAATAATGAAAAACTGTTTTTT. The full variable domain, in which reference TRBV7-9 and TRBJ1-4 provide the parts outside the CDR3, is DTGVSQNPRHKITKRGQNVTFRCDPISEHNRLYWYRQTLGQGPEFLTYFQNEAQLEKSRLLSDRFSAERPKGSFSTLEIQRTEQGDSAMYLCASSRDRNNEKLFFGSGTQLSVL.

The J gene is TRBJ2-1, the V gene TRBV19; 7 bases line up with TRBD2. Germline CDR1 LNHDA, CDR2 SQIVND (reference sequence). V was clipped by 1 base and J by 11 bases; unmatched bases: 5. CDR3 length equals 13 residues. CDR3 DNA sequence: TGTGCCAGTAGTATAGGGTTAGCGGGTCAGCAGTTCTTC. It is translated as CASSIGLAGQQFF.

The rearrangement joins TRBV21-1 to TRBJ2-7. TRBV21-1 has pseudogene status. This CDR3 is 15 amino acids long. Here the CDR3 reads CASSLGDGGLHEQYF. CDR3 nucleotide sequence: TGTGCCAGCAGCCTCGGGGATGGGGGTCTCCACGAGCAGTACTTC.

This clone occurred many times. V and J are TRBV11-3 and TRBJ1-4; the D gene is possibly TRBD1 (5 bases). CDR3 length: 14 amino acids. CDR1 and CDR2 (germline): SGHNT, YENEEA. The ends were cut back, 1 base at V and 7 bases at J, with 10 bases in the middle. DNA of the CDR3: TGTGCCAGCAGCTTAGGAGGGGACGGTGAAAAACTGTTTTTT. Translation gives CASSLGGDGEKLFF.

The chain employs TRBV27 and TRBJ1-2; TRBD1 agrees at 10 bases. Looked up from germline, CDR1 is MNHEY and CDR2 is SMNVEV (reference sequence). Germline trimming cut 4 bases from V and 2 bases from J; bases unmatched to any gene: 7. The CDR3 totals 16 residues. CDR3 amino acids: CASSSYRTGGNYGYTF. CDR3 nucleotide sequence: TGTGCCAGCAGTTCCTACAGGACAGGGGGGAACTATGGCTACACCTTC.

This rearrangement joins TRBV25-1 to TRBJ2-5; D perhaps matches TRBD2 (6 bases). V was shortened by 4 bases and J by 1 base, with 13 bases between the two germline ends. This CDR3 comprises 15 residues. Germline values: CDR1 MGHDK, CDR2 SYGVNS. CDR3 sequence: CASSGRRGVQETQYF. DNA for the CDR3: TGTGCCAGCAGTGGAAGGAGGGGAGTCCAAGAGACCCAGTACTTC.

This clone showed up just a few times. The chain joins TRBV18 to TRBJ1-3; no firm D call. The CDR3 has 15 amino acids. Looked up from germline, CDR1 is KGHSH and CDR2 is LQKENI. The V and J ends lost 11 bases and 0 bases respectively, with 17 bases between them. CDR3 sequence reads: CAGTRASGSGNTIYF. The CDR3 DNA is TGTGCCGGCACCCGGGCCTCCGGCTCTGGAAACACCATATATTTT.

The chain has TRBV5-1 and TRBJ2-3; 12 positions agree with TRBD2. With V trimmed by 3 bases and J by 11 bases, 4 bases remained unmatched. CDR3 length equals 13 residues. Germline V gene data show CDR1 as SGHRS and CDR2 as YFSETQ. The CDR3 loop is CASSWTSGTGQYF. CDR3 bases: TGCGCCAGCAGCTGGACTAGCGGGACTGGGCAGTATTTT.

The chain employs TRBV18 and TRBJ2-4, with TRBD1 matching over 10 bases. J lost 8 bases, V lost 3 bases, and 7 bases had no gene match. This CDR3 is 15 amino acids long. In germline, CDR1 is KGHSH, CDR2 LQKENI. The CDR3 region is CASSPSRDRGDIQYF. DNA for the CDR3: TGTGCCAGCTCACCTAGCCGGGACAGGGGTGACATTCAGTACTTC.

The rearrangement joins TRBV5-1 to TRBJ2-3, with D unclear. Germline lookup yields CDR1 SGHRS and CDR2 YFSETQ. V lost 1 base, J lost 4 bases, and 7 bases lay in between. The CDR3 consists of 13 residues. The CDR3, as DNA: TGCGCCAGCAGCTTGTTACCTTCAGATACGCAGTATTTT. Translating it yields CASSLLPSDTQYF.

The chain is built from TRBV6-1 and TRBJ2-7; 8 bases are a match to TRBD1. Trimming cost V 7 bases and J 1 base; bases outside gene matches: 6. Germline-derived CDR1 and CDR2 are MNHNS and SASEGT. The CDR3 is 14 residues long. Here the CDR3 reads CASIRTGNSYEQYF. The CDR3 DNA reads as TGTGCCAGCATAAGGACAGGGAATTCCTACGAGCAGTACTTC.

The chain employs TRBV6-1 and TRBJ2-5; possibly TRBD1 for D (5 bases). The CDR3 totals 14 residues. V was clipped by 5 bases and J by 0 bases, with 10 bases between them. Germline values: CDR1 MNHNS, CDR2 SASEGT. This chain's CDR3 is CASSKNRNQETQYF. CDR3 sequence (DNA): TGTGCCAGCAGTAAAAACAGGAACCAAGAGACCCAGTACTTC.

The V call is TRBV5-1, the J call TRBJ1-4; 7 nucleotides match TRBD1. CDR3 length equals 16 residues. V lost 3 bases to trimming and J lost 3 bases; unmatched junction nucleotides: 8. CDR1 and CDR2 (germline): SGHRS, YFSETQ. CDR3 loop: CASSSAWGQPNEKLFF. The CDR3 coding sequence is TGCGCCAGCAGCTCCGCCTGGGGACAGCCTAATGAAAAACTGTTTTTT.

V usage is TRBV19 and J usage is TRBJ1-5, with D possibly matching TRBD1 (6 bases). The CDR3 is 16 residues long. CDR1 and CDR2 from the germline V gene are LNHDA and SQIVND (reference sequence). V lost 3 bases and J 5 bases, leaving 17 bases between the germline ends. CDR3 DNA: TGTGCCAGTAGTATTGAGTTAGACAGGCCCTATCAGCCCCAGCATTTT. Translated: CASSIELDRPYQPQHF.

The chain employs TRBV7-8 and TRBJ1-2; D unresolved. The length of the CDR3 is 13 residues. Looked up from germline, CDR1 is SGHVS and CDR2 is FQNEAQ. Deletions cut 1 base from V and 8 bases from J, with 11 bases between. The CDR3 DNA reads as TGTGCCAGCAGCTTAGAGGGATTGAGGGGCTACACCTTC. Translated: CASSLEGLRGYTF. Filled out from reference TRBV7-8 and TRBJ1-2, the complete variable domain reads GAGVSQSPRYKVAKRGQDVALRCDPISGHVSLFWYQQALGQGPEFLTYFQNEAQLDKSGLPSDRFFAERPEGSVSTLKIQRTQQEDSAVYLCASSLEGLRGYTFGSGTRLTVV.

The chain uses TRBV7-8 and TRBJ2-7, with TRBD1 matching 10 bases. The germline CDR1 and CDR2 sequences are SGHVS and FQNEAQ. V shed 5 bases, J shed 3 bases, and the junction held 10 bases outside the gene matches. This CDR3 has 16 residues. In nucleotides, the CDR3 is TGTGCCAGCAGCGGGAGACAGGGGGCGGGCAGCTACGAGCAGTACTTC. As protein: CASSGRQGAGSYEQYF. Complete variable domain (other parts from reference TRBV7-8 and TRBJ2-7): GAGVSQSPRYKVAKRGQDVALRCDPISGHVSLFWYQQALGQGPEFLTYFQNEAQLDKSGLPSDRFFAERPEGSVSTLKIQRTQQEDSAVYLCASSGRQGAGSYEQYFGPGTRLTVT.

V is TRBV6-5 and J is TRBJ2-6; D possibly corresponds to TRBD1 (5 bases). V dropped 2 bases and J dropped 6 bases, with 8 bases sitting between them. Germline V CDR1 and CDR2: MNHEY, SVGAGI. The CDR3 is made up of 14 amino acids. DNA for the CDR3: TGTGCCAGCAGTTACGGCGGACAGGCCAACGTCCTGACTTTC. Amino acids: CASSYGGQANVLTF.

This clone was observed a single time. This sequence joins TRBV19 and TRBJ1-1, with D perhaps matching TRBD1 (5 bases). CDR3 length: 13 residues. Trimming removed 6 bases from V and 1 base from J, with 9 bases in between. Germline loops: CDR1 LNHDA, CDR2 SQIVND (reference sequence). CDR3 nucleotide sequence: TGTGCCAGTAGAGTTGGGGGGAACACTGAAGCTTTCTTT. Residues: CASRVGGNTEAFF.

The chain recombines TRBV2 with TRBJ1-5; a possible D gene is TRBD1 (6 bases). Per the germline V gene, CDR1 is SNHLY and CDR2 is FYNNEI. The CDR3 runs to 15 residues. The V end lost 4 bases, the J end lost 6 bases, and 16 bases lay between the germline ends. The CDR3 loop reads CASSATRGRGQPQHF. The CDR3 nucleotides are TGTGCCAGCAGTGCGACCAGGGGAAGAGGTCAGCCCCAGCATTTT. The variable domain in full, with the rest retrieved from reference TRBV2 and TRBJ1-5, is EPEVTQTPSHQVTQMGQEVILRCVPISNHLYFYWYRQILGQKVEFLVSFYNNEISEKSEIFDDQFSVERPDGSNFTLKIRSTKLEDSAMYFCASSATRGRGQPQHFGDGTRLSIL.